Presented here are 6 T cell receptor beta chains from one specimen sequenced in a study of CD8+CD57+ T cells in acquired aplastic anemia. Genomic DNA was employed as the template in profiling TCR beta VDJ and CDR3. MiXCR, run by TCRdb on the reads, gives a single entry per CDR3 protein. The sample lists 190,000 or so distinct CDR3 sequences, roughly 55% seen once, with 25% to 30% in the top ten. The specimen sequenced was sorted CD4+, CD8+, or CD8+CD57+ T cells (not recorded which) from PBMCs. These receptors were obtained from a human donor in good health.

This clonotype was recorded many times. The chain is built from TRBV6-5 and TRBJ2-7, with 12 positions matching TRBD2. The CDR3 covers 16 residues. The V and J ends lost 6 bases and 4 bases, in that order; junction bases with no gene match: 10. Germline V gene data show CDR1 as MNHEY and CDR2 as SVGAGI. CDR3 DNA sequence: TGTGCCAGCAGAAGTTCCGGGACTAGCGGGCCATACGAGCAGTACTTC. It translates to CASRSSGTSGPYEQYF.

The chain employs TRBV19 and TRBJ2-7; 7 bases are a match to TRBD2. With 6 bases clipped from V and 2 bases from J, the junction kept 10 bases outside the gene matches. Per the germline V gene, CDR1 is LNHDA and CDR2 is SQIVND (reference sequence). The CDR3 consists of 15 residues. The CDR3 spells CASRAYGLDPYEQYF. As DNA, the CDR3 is TGTGCCAGTAGGGCATATGGACTAGATCCCTACGAGCAGTACTTC. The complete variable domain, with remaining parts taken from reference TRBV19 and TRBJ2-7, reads DGGITQSPKYLFRKEGQNVTLSCEQNLNHDAMYWYRQDPGQGLRLIYYSQIVNDFQKGDIAEGYSVSREKKESFPLTVTSAQKNPTAFYLCASRAYGLDPYEQYFGPGTRLTVT.

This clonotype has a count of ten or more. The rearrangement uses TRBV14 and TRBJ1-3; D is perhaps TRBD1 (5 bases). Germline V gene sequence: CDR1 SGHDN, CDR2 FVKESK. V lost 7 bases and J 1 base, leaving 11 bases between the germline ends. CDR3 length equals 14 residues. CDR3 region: CASTPQASGNTIYF. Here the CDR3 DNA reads TGTGCCAGCACCCCACAGGCATCTGGAAACACCATATATTTT.

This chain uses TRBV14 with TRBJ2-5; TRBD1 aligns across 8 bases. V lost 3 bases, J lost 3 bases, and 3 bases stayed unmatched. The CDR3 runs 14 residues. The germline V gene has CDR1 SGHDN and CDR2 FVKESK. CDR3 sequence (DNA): TGTGCCAGCAGCCAGATGGGACAGGAAGAGACCCAGTACTTC. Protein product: CASSQMGQEETQYF.

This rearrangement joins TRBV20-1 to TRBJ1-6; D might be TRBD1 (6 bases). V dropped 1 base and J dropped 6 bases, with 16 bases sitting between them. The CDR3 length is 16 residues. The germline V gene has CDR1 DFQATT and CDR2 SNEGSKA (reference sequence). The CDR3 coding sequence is TGCAGTGCTAGAGGAGTGACAGGAGCTTGTAATTCACCCCTCCACTTT. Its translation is CSARGVTGACNSPLHF.

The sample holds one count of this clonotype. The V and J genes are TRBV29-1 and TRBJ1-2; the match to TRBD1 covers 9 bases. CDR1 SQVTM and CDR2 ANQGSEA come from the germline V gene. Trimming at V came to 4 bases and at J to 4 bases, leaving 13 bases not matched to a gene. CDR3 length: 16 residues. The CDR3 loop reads CSVVGGQGLESYGYTF. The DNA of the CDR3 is TGCAGCGTTGTGGGGGGACAGGGCCTTGAGAGCTATGGCTACACCTTC.